Presented here are 14 T cell receptor beta chains from one specimen sequenced in a study of Tregs in tolerant kidney transplant recipients. TCRdb's table, derived via immunoSEQ multiplex PCR, lists solely in-frame clones and lacks some. Listed are 45,000 to 55,000 clones; around 0.8% falls within the top ten. The sample consisted of CD4+ T cells from blood, taken before the transplant. Receptors were obtained from a human donor who received a combined kidney and bone marrow transplant.

As for this clone: The DNA ends 3 residues before the CDR3 does, and the rest of the CDR3 is filled in from the germline J gene. The chain is built from TRBV5-5 and TRBJ1-4; no reliable D call. CDR1 SGHKS and CDR2 YYEKEE come from the germline V gene (reference sequence). V shed 4 bases and J shed 3 bases, with 10 bases lying between them. CDR3 size: 14 residues. CDR3 bases read: TGTGCCAGCAGCCTCCGGTTGGCTAATGAAAAA. Protein sequence: CASSLRLANEK. The CDR3 reads in full as CASSLRLANEKLFF.

Notes on this clone: The read terminates 3 residues before the CDR3 end, so the remaining end is supplied by the germline J gene. V and J are TRBV7-2 and TRBJ1-2, with D possibly TRBD1 on 5 matching bases. The V and J ends lost 5 bases and 2 bases respectively, with 15 bases between them. This CDR3 comprises 15 residues. The germline V gene has CDR1 SGHTA and CDR2 FQGNSA. The CDR3 DNA, read in part, is TGTGCCAGCAGCATATCGGTGGCAGGGAACTATGGC. Translated: CASSISVAGNYG. In full, the CDR3 reads CASSISVAGNYGYTF.

The CDR3 sequence: CSARSGTGRDYGYTF. Partial CDR3 DNA: TGCAGTGCTAGAAGTGGGACAGGGAGAGACTATGGC. The V call is TRBV20-1, the J call TRBJ1-2; the match to TRBD1 covers 9 bases. The sequence runs out 3 residues before the end of the CDR3; the remainder is reconstructed from the germline J gene. J lost 3 bases, V lost 2 bases, and 7 bases had no gene match. This CDR3 contains 15 residues. CDR1 is DFQATT, CDR2 SNEGSKA, per germline (reference sequence).

As for this clone: The read is 3 residues too short to cover the CDR3 end, so that end is filled in from the germline J gene. The V and J genes are TRBV20-1 and TRBJ2-2; 11 bases map to TRBD1. Trimming took 6 bases from V and 6 from J; bases not matched to a gene: 3. CDR3 size: 13 residues. CDR1 and CDR2 from the germline V gene are DFQATT and SNEGSKA (reference sequence). CDR3 region: CSARTGGSGELFF. The CDR3 DNA, read in part, is TGCAGTGCCAGGACAGGGGGCTCCGGGGAG.

With respect to this clone: The sequence runs out 3 residues before the end of the CDR3; the remainder is reconstructed from the germline J gene. The chain combines TRBV7-6 with TRBJ2-1; 12 nucleotides match TRBD1. Germline V gene sequence: CDR1 SGHVS, CDR2 FNYEAQ. Trimming removed 0 bases from V and 7 bases from J; junction bases left unmatched: 4. The CDR3 totals 16 residues. Here the CDR3 reads CASSLAGQGAGNEQFF. CDR3 bases read: TGTGCCAGCAGCTTAGCGGGACAGGGGGCGGGGAATGAG.

As for this clone: The CDR3 extends 3 residues past the end of the read, so its final part is completed from the germline J gene. The genes are TRBV18 and TRBJ2-7, with a possible D match to TRBD1 (5 bases). CDR1 is KGHSH and CDR2 is LQKENI in the germline V gene. Trimming left V 3 bases short and J 3 bases short, with 15 bases between. The CDR3 runs to 15 residues. CDR3 region: CASSPQGALGYEQYF. The sequenced CDR3 bases are TGTGCCAGCTCACCCCAAGGGGCTCTGGGCTACGAG.

Turning to this clone: The read finishes 3 residues shy of the CDR3 end, and the germline J gene is used to complete it. This sequence joins TRBV5-1 and TRBJ2-1; D possibly corresponds to TRBD1 (5 bases). Germline CDR1 SGHRS, CDR2 YFSETQ. The CDR3 is made up of 16 amino acids. Trimming removed 3 bases from V and 6 bases from J, with 19 bases in between. The CDR3 spells CASSSRQNPRSNEQFF. The sequenced part of the CDR3 DNA is TGCGCCAGCAGCTCCAGACAGAACCCCCGAAGCAATGAG. Combining the CDR3 with reference TRBV5-1 and TRBJ2-1 gives the whole variable domain KAGVTQTPRYLIKTRGQQVTLSCSPISGHRSVSWYQQTPGQGLQFLFEYFSETQRNKGNFPGRFSGRQFSNSRSEMNVSTLELGDSALYLCASSSRQNPRSNEQFFGPGTRLTVL.

For this clone: The CDR3 goes on 3 residues after the read ends, and that part is filled in from the germline J gene. The V call is TRBV19, the J call TRBJ2-1, with 8 positions matching TRBD1. The trim removed 1 base at V and 5 bases at J, leaving 1 base unmatched. The CDR3 covers 14 residues. The germline V gene encodes CDR1 LNHDA and CDR2 SQIVND (reference sequence). Incomplete CDR3 DNA: TGTGCCAGTAGTATAGGACAGGGGAACAATGAG. It specifies CASSIGQGNNE. The entire CDR3 sequence reads CASSIGQGNNEQFF.

As for this clone: Sequencing ends 3 residues short of the CDR3 end; the germline J gene provides the rest. This chain uses TRBV20-1 with TRBJ2-1; 15 bases agree with TRBD2. After removal of 5 bases from V and 2 bases from J, the junction contained 1 base not matched to a gene. CDR1 DFQATT and CDR2 SNEGSKA come from the germline V gene (reference sequence). The CDR3 extends over 15 amino acids. The CDR3 spells CSAGTSGRPYNEQFF. The sequenced part of the CDR3 DNA is TGCAGTGCTGGGACTAGCGGGAGGCCCTACAATGAG.

With regard to this clone: The CDR3 end falls 3 residues outside the read, so it is completed with the germline J gene. The rearrangement uses TRBV19 and TRBJ1-2; weak D call: TRBD1 (6 bases). CDR1 is LNHDA and CDR2 is SQIVND in the germline V gene (reference sequence). CDR3 length: 11 residues. The CDR3 loop is CASYGGYGYTF. The CDR3 DNA, read in part, is TGTGCCAGTTATGGGGGCTACGGC.

With regard to this clone: The read terminates 3 residues ahead of where the CDR3 ends, so the germline J gene completes it. The gene calls are TRBV7-2 and TRBJ2-7; the match to TRBD2 covers 9 bases. CDR3 length: 13 residues. Germline CDR1 and CDR2: SGHTA and FQGNSA. V dropped 4 bases and J dropped 6; count of bases not matched to a gene: 4. This chain's CDR3 is CASSWTSEGEQYF. CDR3 DNA, as far as it was read: TGTGCCAGCAGCTGGACTAGCGAAGGCGAG.

Notes on this clone: The CDR3 extends 3 residues past the end of the read, so its final part is completed from the germline J gene. This chain links TRBV11-2 with TRBJ1-1, with 9 bases lining up with TRBD1. CDR3 length: 15 amino acids. Germline assignment: CDR1 SGHAT and CDR2 FQNNGV. J was trimmed by 4 bases and V by 4 bases; bases with no gene match: 7. CDR3 sequence: CASSSTGGVITEAFF. The part of the CDR3 DNA that was read is TGTGCCAGCAGCTCGACAGGGGGAGTAATCACTGAA. Full variable domain (rest looked up from reference TRBV11-2 and TRBJ1-1): EAGVAQSPRYKIIEKRQSVAFWCNPISGHATLYWYQQILGQGPKLLIQFQNNGVVDDSQLPKDRFSAERLKGVDSTLKIQPAKLEDSAVYLCASSSTGGVITEAFFGQGTRLTVV.

Comments on this clone: The CDR3 goes on 3 residues after the read ends, and that part is filled in from the germline J gene. The gene calls are TRBV7-8 and TRBJ2-2, with a weak D call TRBD2 (5 bases). This CDR3 is 14 amino acids long. In germline, CDR1 is SGHVS, CDR2 FQNEAQ. Trimming removed 7 bases from V and 6 bases from J, with 15 bases in between. The CDR3 loop is CASMAGVWAGELFF. The DNA read from the CDR3 is TGTGCCAGCATGGCCGGGGTTTGGGCCGGGGAG.

CDR3 sequence reads: CAWRQDSEAFF. The covered CDR3 bases are TGTGCCTGGAGGCAGGACAGTGAA. The chain combines TRBV30 with TRBJ1-1, with D possibly being TRBD1 (6 bases). The read comes to an end 3 residues before the CDR3 does, leaving the germline J gene to fill in the end. V shed 3 bases and J shed 7 bases, with 9 bases lying between them. This CDR3 spans 11 amino acids. The germline V gene has CDR1 GTSNPN and CDR2 SVGIG (reference sequence). The full variable domain, completed using reference TRBV30 and TRBJ1-1, is SQTIHQWPATLVQPVGSPLSLECTVEGTSNPNLYWYRQAAGRGLQLLFYSVGIGQISSEVPQNLSASRPQDRQFILSSKKLLLSDSGFYLCAWRQDSEAFFGQGTRLTVV.